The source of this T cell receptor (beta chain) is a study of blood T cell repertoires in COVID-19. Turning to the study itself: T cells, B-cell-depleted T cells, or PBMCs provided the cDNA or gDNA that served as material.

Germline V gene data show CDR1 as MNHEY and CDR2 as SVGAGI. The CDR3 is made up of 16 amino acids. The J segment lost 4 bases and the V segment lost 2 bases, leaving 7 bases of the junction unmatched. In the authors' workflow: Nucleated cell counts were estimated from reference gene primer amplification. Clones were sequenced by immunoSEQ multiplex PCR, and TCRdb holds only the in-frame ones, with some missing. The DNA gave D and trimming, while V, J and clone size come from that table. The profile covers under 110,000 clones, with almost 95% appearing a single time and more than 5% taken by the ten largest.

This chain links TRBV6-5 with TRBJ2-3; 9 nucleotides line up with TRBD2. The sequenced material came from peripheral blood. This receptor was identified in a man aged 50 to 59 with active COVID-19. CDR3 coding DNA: TGTGCCAGCAGTTACGAGGCGGGAGGGGGAGCAGATACGCAGTATTTT. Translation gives CASSYEAGGGADTQYF.